These 9 T cell receptor beta chains were sequenced from one sample in a study of OX40 agonist ivuxolimab in advanced cancers. Clones were read by immunoSEQ multiplex PCR, and TCRdb kept only the in-frame ones, dropping some. The sample shows under 70,000 clones, more than 80% of them seen only once. This specimen was CD4+ or CD8+ T cells sorted from blood, taken in a trial of the OX40 agonist ivuxolimab. Source of these receptors: an adult with an advanced solid tumor such as melanoma, head and neck, liver or kidney cancer.

V and J are TRBV2 and TRBJ1-1; D is ambiguous. Per the germline V gene, CDR1 is SNHLY and CDR2 is FYNNEI. The ends were cut back, 4 bases at V and 0 bases at J, with 3 bases in the middle. This CDR3 contains 12 residues. Here the CDR3 reads CASSALNTEAFF. The CDR3 DNA is TGTGCCAGCAGTGCCTTGAACACTGAAGCTTTCTTT.

This chain connects TRBV19 to TRBJ2-1; 7 bases map to TRBD1. Germline CDR1 is LNHDA and CDR2 is SQIVND (reference sequence). V shed 3 bases and J 6 bases; nucleotides not matched to a gene: 8. This CDR3 is 15 amino acids long. CDR3 protein: CASSITRQGGNEQFF. The CDR3 DNA follows: TGTGCCAGTAGTATCACGAGACAGGGTGGCAATGAGCAGTTCTTC. Variable domain in full (rest from reference TRBV19 and TRBJ2-1): DGGITQSPKYLFRKEGQNVTLSCEQNLNHDAMYWYRQDPGQGLRLIYYSQIVNDFQKGDIAEGYSVSREKKESFPLTVTSAQKNPTAFYLCASSITRQGGNEQFFGPGTRLTVL.

This chain joins TRBV5-1 and TRBJ1-2; D is perhaps TRBD1 (6 bases). The CDR3 is made up of 15 amino acids. CDR1 SGHRS and CDR2 YFSETQ come from the germline V gene. V was shortened by 0 bases and J by 8 bases, with 17 bases between the two germline ends. CDR3 residues: CASSLEGQGYRGYTF. CDR3 in DNA: TGCGCCAGCAGCTTGGAGGGACAAGGGTATCGGGGCTACACCTTC.

This chain connects TRBV10-3 to TRBJ1-1; D unresolved. The V gene lost 7 bases and the J gene lost 0 bases, with 9 bases spanning the gap. The CDR3 loop spans 13 amino acids. Per the germline V gene, CDR1 is ENHRY and CDR2 is SYGVKD. In DNA, the CDR3 is TGTGCCATCAAAGGGAAGATGAACACTGAAGCTTTCTTT. Translation: CAIKGKMNTEAFF.

The CDR3 nucleotides read TGTGCCAGTACATTTATGAACACTGAAGCTTTCTTT. The encoded protein is CASTFMNTEAFF. The chain recombines TRBV7-9 with TRBJ1-1; D uncertain. Germline-derived CDR1 and CDR2 are SEHNR and FQNEAQ (reference sequence). The CDR3 spans 12 residues. Trimming stripped 9 bases from V and 0 bases from J, with 8 bases between.

For the CDR3, the DNA is TGCAGCGTTGTTCAGGTCCCCTCTGGGGCCAACGTCCTGACTTTC. Residues: CSVVQVPSGANVLTF. The chain combines TRBV29-1 with TRBJ2-6, with D unresolved. Germline CDR1 SQVTM, CDR2 ANQGSEA. The CDR3 length is 15 residues. V gave up 4 bases and J gave up 0 bases, with 10 bases separating them. Full variable domain (outside the CDR3, taken from reference TRBV29-1 and TRBJ2-6): SAVISQKPSRDICQRGTSLTIQCQVDSQVTMMFWYRQQPGQSLTLIATANQGSEATYESGFVIDKFPISRPNLTFSTLTVSNMSPEDSSIYLCSVVQVPSGANVLTFGAGSRLTVL.

The gene calls are TRBV2 and TRBJ1-5; 10 nucleotides align to TRBD1. There are 15 residues in the CDR3. CDR1 SNHLY and CDR2 FYNNEI come from the germline V gene. Unmatched junction bases numbered 8, after V lost 5 bases and J lost 7 bases. CDR3 amino acids: CASSKGTGERQPQHF. The DNA for the CDR3 is TGTGCCAGCAGTAAAGGGACAGGGGAAAGGCAGCCCCAGCATTTT.

The chain joins TRBV27 to TRBJ2-3, with 8 bases identical to TRBD1. The CDR3 covers 15 residues. V shed 5 bases, J shed 8 bases, and the junction held 12 bases outside the gene matches. The germline V gene encodes CDR1 MNHEY and CDR2 SMNVEV (reference sequence). The CDR3 region has the DNA TGTGCCAGCAGTCCCCGGGACAGGCTTGGCGGTACGCAGTATTTT. This translates into CASSPRDRLGGTQYF.

This sequence joins TRBV30 and TRBJ1-4; tentative D call: TRBD1 (5 bases). The CDR3 loop spans 13 amino acids. Germline V lookup: CDR1 GTSNPN, CDR2 SVGIG (reference sequence). V was shortened by 2 bases and J by 8 bases, with 12 bases between the two germline ends. This CDR3 is CAWSSTAGEKLFF. The CDR3, as DNA: TGTGCCTGGAGTTCCACAGCAGGGGAAAAACTGTTTTTT.